This T cell receptor beta chain is drawn from a study of OX40 agonist ivuxolimab in advanced cancers. At the level of the study: Enrolled patients in dose escalation had cancers that were hepatocellular carcinoma, melanoma, renal cell or head and neck cancer. Of the participants, 40% to 50% had some prior anti-PD-1, anti-PD-L1 or anti-CTLA-4 therapy, which was allowed.

V lost 5 bases and J 2 bases, leaving 10 bases between the germline ends. Per germline, CDR1 SNHLY and CDR2 FYNNEI. This CDR3 is 14 amino acids long. Study-level results: In general, CD8+ T cells held more expanded clones than CD4+ did, on average. Not determined was the antigen specificity of the expanded peripheral T cells.

The protocol was immunoSEQ multiplex PCR, while the TCRdb copy is restricted to in-frame clones and leaves out a portion. The sample yields some 83,000 clones, 70% to 90% seen once. As to this clone: Its specificity is not known.

Sequences were derived from CD4+ or CD8+ T cells sorted from blood, sampled in a trial of the OX40 agonist ivuxolimab. The sequence was collected from an adult with an advanced solid tumor such as melanoma, head and neck, liver or kidney cancer. This chain uses TRBV2 with TRBJ1-3; D unresolved. DNA of the CDR3: TGTGCCAGCAGTTGGACTCGCACTGGAAACACCATATATTTT. Protein product: CASSWTRTGNTIYF.